This T cell receptor (beta chain) was sequenced during a study of Graves' ophthalmopathy and Graves' hyperthyroidism. Overall study results and limits: Detected in blood as well were most expanded thyroid clonotypes with frequency above 0.001. This model predicted ophthalmopathy progression (sensitivity around 71%, specificity 72.22%).

Scientists amplified the TCR beta CDR3 regions from RNA transcripts. An opening RT-PCR round employed HTBI primers and preceded a second-round multiplex PCR. TCRdb passed the multiplex PCR reads through MiXCR, listing each CDR3 protein once. The sample yields 400,000 or so distinct CDR3 sequences, about 17% seen once. This clonotype was seen repeatedly, ten times or more. Its specificity is not known. Compared with germline, one end of the junction differs, possibly owing to a read error. Being free of ophthalmopathy for 18 months of follow-up defined stable hyperthyroidism. Exclusion covered patients with other autoimmune diseases or uncontrolled infections (as well as pregnancy or lactation). The length of the CDR3 is 15 residues. Germline V gives CDR1 SEHNR, CDR2 FQNEAQ (reference sequence).

The TCR was taken from an adult woman with stable Graves' hyperthyroidism. The V and J genes are TRBV7-9 and TRBJ2-2; 11 nucleotides align to TRBD2. The source material was peripheral blood. The DNA for the CDR3 is TGTGCCAGCAGCGTCCTAGCGGGAGGTTACGGGGAGCTGTTCTTT. Translation gives CASSVLAGGYGELFF.